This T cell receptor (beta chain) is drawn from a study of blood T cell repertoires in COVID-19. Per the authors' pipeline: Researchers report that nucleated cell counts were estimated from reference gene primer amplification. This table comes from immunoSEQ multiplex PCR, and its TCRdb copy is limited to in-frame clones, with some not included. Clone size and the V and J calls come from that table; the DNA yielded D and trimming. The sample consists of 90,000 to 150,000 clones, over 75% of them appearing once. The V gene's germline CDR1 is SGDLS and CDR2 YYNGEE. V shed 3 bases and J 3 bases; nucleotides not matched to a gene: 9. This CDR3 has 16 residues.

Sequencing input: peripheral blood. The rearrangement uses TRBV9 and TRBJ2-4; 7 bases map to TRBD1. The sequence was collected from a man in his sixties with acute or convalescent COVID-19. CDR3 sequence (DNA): TGTGCCAGCAGCGGGGGTGTGACAGGGAGCAAAAACATTCAGTACTTC. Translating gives CASSGGVTGSKNIQYF.